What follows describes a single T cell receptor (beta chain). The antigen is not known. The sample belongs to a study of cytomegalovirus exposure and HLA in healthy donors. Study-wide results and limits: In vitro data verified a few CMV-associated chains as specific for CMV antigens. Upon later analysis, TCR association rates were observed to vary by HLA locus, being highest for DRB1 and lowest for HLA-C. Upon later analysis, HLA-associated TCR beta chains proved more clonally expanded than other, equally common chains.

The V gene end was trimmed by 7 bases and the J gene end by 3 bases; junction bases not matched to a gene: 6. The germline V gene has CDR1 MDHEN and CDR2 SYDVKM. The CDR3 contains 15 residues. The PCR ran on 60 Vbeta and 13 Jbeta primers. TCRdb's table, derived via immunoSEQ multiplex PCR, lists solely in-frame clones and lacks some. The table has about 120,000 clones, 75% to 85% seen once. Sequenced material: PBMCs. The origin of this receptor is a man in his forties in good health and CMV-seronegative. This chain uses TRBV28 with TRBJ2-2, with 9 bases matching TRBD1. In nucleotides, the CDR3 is TGTGCCAGCAACACGGGACAGGGAGACACCGGGGAGCTGTTTTTT. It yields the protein CASNTGQGDTGELFF.